This TCR beta chain was profiled in a study of OX40 agonist ivuxolimab in advanced cancers. About the study: Treatment received earlier with anti-PD-1, anti-PD-L1 or anti-CTLA-4 agents was allowed, and over 30% had some.

As concerns this clone: No antigen is known for it.

Germline CDR1 MNHEY, CDR2 SMNVEV (reference sequence). The CDR3 contains 14 residues. With V trimmed by 6 bases and J by 3 bases, 2 bases remained unmatched. The repertoire was sequenced with immunoSEQ multiplex PCR; TCRdb's copy has only in-frame clones and lacks some. Found here are about 50,000 clones, approximately 83% of them singletons; the top ten hold roughly 1.6%. Study-wide findings and caveats: Individuals who were partial responders at 0.1-3.0 mg/kg had clonal expansion that ranked among the lowest. Antigen targets of the expanded peripheral T cells went undetermined.

The material was CD4+ or CD8+ T cells sorted from blood, obtained in a trial of the OX40 agonist ivuxolimab. The TCR comes from an adult with an advanced solid tumor such as melanoma, head and neck, liver or kidney cancer. The chain links TRBV27 to TRBJ1-4; 9 bases fit TRBD1. CDR3 region: CASSRQGANEKLFF. CDR3 in DNA: TGTGCCAGCAGCCGACAGGGGGCTAATGAAAAACTGTTTTTT.